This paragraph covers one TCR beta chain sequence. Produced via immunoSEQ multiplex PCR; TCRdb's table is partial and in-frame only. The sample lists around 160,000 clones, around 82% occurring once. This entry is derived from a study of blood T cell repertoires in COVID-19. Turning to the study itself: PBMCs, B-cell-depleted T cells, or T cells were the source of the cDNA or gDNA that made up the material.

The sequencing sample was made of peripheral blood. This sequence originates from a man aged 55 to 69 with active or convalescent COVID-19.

The CDR3 loop reads CASSSGDEQFF. As DNA, the CDR3 is TGTGCCAGCAGTTCAGGGGATGAGCAGTTCTTC. The rearrangement links TRBV27 to TRBJ2-1; possibly TRBD1 for D (6 bases). CDR3 length: 11 amino acids. Germline V gene lookup returns CDR1 MNHEY and CDR2 SMNVEV (reference sequence). Trimming left V 4 bases short and J 8 bases short, with 6 bases between.